Shown below are 8 T cell receptor beta chains from a single sample sequenced in a study of control samples from healthy donors and cancer patients (dated by TCRdb to the early 2020s). The method was the immunoSEQ multiplex PCR assay. The table was pulled from immuneACCESS by TCRdb, which kept in-frame rearrangements only. Such tables lose some clones; where checked, under half of the loss comes from unresolved V genes, and the rest has no known cause. For this sample there are under 95,000 clones; roughly nine tenths appear just once. The ten largest clones capture over 0.75% of the sample. Material: blood. These receptor sequences come from a woman in her twenties or thirties in good health.

This chain uses TRBV7-2 with TRBJ1-6, with 8 bases aligning to TRBD1. V lost 5 bases and J lost 3; bases outside the gene matches: 6. This CDR3 spans 16 amino acids. Germline-derived CDR1 and CDR2 are SGHTA and FQGNSA. CDR3 sequence reads: CASSASTGDYNSPLHF. Here the CDR3 DNA reads TGTGCCAGCAGCGCGTCGACAGGGGACTATAATTCACCCCTCCACTTT.

The V call is TRBV11-2, the J call TRBJ2-3; TRBD2 aligns across 7 bases. Germline-derived CDR1 and CDR2 are SGHAT and FQNNGV. This CDR3 comprises 15 residues. V shed 1 base, J shed 1 base, and the junction held 2 bases outside the gene matches. The CDR3 is CASSLGAGGTDTQYF. The CDR3 bases are TGTGCCAGCAGCTTAGGGGCGGGAGGCACAGATACGCAGTATTTT. Supplemented by reference TRBV11-2 and TRBJ2-3, the full variable domain reads EAGVAQSPRYKIIEKRQSVAFWCNPISGHATLYWYQQILGQGPKLLIQFQNNGVVDDSQLPKDRFSAERLKGVDSTLKIQPAKLEDSAVYLCASSLGAGGTDTQYFGPGTRLTVL.

V usage is TRBV5-1 and J usage is TRBJ2-7, with a possible D match to TRBD1 (5 bases). This CDR3 comprises 15 residues. The V gene's germline CDR1 is SGHRS and CDR2 YFSETQ. Trimming removed 0 bases at V and 4 bases at J, with 14 bases between. The DNA of the CDR3 is TGCGCCAGCAGCTTGGATGGTGGGGCAGTGTACGAGCAGTACTTC. Residues: CASSLDGGAVYEQYF.

This clone was detected only once. CDR3 coding DNA: TGTGCCAGTAGTTCGGCCCCAGACAGTTCGCTCGGCTACACCTTC. Its translation is CASSSAPDSSLGYTF. The rearrangement joins TRBV19 to TRBJ1-2; possible D gene TRBD1, 5 bases. This CDR3 region has 15 residues. The V end lost 5 bases, the J end lost 8 bases, and 21 bases lay between the germline ends. Germline CDR1 LNHDA, CDR2 SQIVND (reference sequence).

The chain has TRBV5-1 and TRBJ1-2; TRBD1 is a possible D gene (5 bases). With 4 bases removed from V and 4 bases from J, the gap between germline ends came to 14 bases. Germline CDR1 reads SGHRS; CDR2 reads YFSETQ. This CDR3 has 14 amino acids. CDR3 residues: CASSPADMAYGYTF. Here the CDR3 DNA reads TGCGCCAGCAGCCCAGCGGACATGGCCTATGGCTACACCTTC.

V gene TRBV27 combines with J gene TRBJ1-1; no reliable D call. V shed 6 bases and J shed 2 bases, with 7 bases lying between them. The germline V gene encodes CDR1 MNHEY and CDR2 SMNVEV (reference sequence). The CDR3 has 12 amino acids. In DNA form, the CDR3 reads TGTGCCAGCAGAGACCCTAACACTGAAGCTTTCTTT. It yields the protein CASRDPNTEAFF.

This chain joins TRBV5-1 and TRBJ2-5; 8 bases fit TRBD1. Germline-derived CDR1 and CDR2 are SGHRS and YFSETQ. CDR3 size: 15 residues. Trimming cost V 4 bases and J 1 base; bases outside gene matches: 6. CDR3 protein: CASSIYRGSQETQYF. As DNA, the CDR3 is TGCGCCAGCAGCATTTACAGGGGGTCCCAAGAGACCCAGTACTTC.

This chain joins TRBV11-2 and TRBJ2-4; D remains unclear. The CDR3 totals 16 residues. Trimming took off 5 bases at V and 1 base at J, with 15 bases between the two ends. Germline assignment: CDR1 SGHAT and CDR2 FQNNGV. The CDR3 loop reads CASSPVVTRAKNIQYF. The CDR3 nucleotides read TGTGCCAGCAGCCCCGTGGTCACGCGGGCCAAAAACATTCAGTACTTC.